Listed below are T cell receptor beta chains from one sample, sequenced in a study of blood T cells in healthy people across ages. Using its own MiXCR run on the 5' RACE reads, TCRdb lists one record per CDR3 protein. Of hundreds of thousands of distinct CDR3 sequences detected, approximately 44% appear once; the ten largest clones hold about a fifth. The sequencing sample was made of blood. Every receptor here comes from a man between 60 and 70 years old in good health. Each CDR3 is given with its conserved first and last residue. A D gene is named only where the DNA matches it firmly. The size field is filled for only some rows; it gives once, few, many or a size class.

J gene: TRBJ2-3
V gene: TRBV5-5
D gene: NA
clone size: few
CDR3 DNA: TGTGCCAGCAACTTGCGGAGGGGGAACACAGATACGCAGTATTTT
CDR3 protein: CASNLRRGNTDTQYF

J gene: TRBJ1-2
V gene: TRBV7-2
D gene: NA
clone size: NA
CDR3 DNA: TGTGCCAGCGGAGCCTATGGCTACACCTTC
CDR3 protein: CASGAYGYTF

J gene: TRBJ2-7
V gene: TRBV7-9
D gene: TRBD1
clone size: NA
CDR3 DNA: TGTGCCAGCAGCTTAAGGGACAGCTTCGGCTCCTACGAGCAGTACTTC
CDR3 protein: CASSLRDSFGSYEQYF

J gene: TRBJ2-1
V gene: TRBV27
D gene: TRBD2
clone size: NA
CDR3 DNA: TGTGCCAGCAGTTTCGGGACTAGGAGCTCCCACAATGAGCAGTTCTTC
CDR3 protein: CASSFGTRSSHNEQFF

J gene: TRBJ2-7
V gene: TRBV5-6
D gene: TRBD2
clone size: NA
CDR3 DNA: TGTGCCAGCAGCTTGGTTAATAGCGGGGGCCCGTACTTC
CDR3 protein: CASSLVNSGGPYF

J gene: TRBJ1-4
V gene: TRBV4-3
D gene: NA
clone size: NA
CDR3 DNA: TGCGCCAGCAGCCCAACAACAGGGATAACTAATGAAAAACTGTTTTTT
CDR3 protein: CASSPTTGITNEKLFF

J gene: TRBJ2-7
V gene: TRBV10-3
D gene: NA
clone size: many
CDR3 DNA: TGTGCCATCAGTGACGACCTCTACGAGCAGTACTTC
CDR3 protein: CAISDDLYEQYF

J gene: TRBJ2-3
V gene: TRBV20-1
D gene: NA
clone size: NA
CDR3 DNA: TGCAGTGCCAAACTGGGGGTCACAGATACGCAGTATTTT
CDR3 protein: CSAKLGVTDTQYF

J gene: TRBJ2-7
V gene: TRBV6-2/TRBV6-3
D gene: TRBD1
clone size: few
CDR3 DNA: TGTGCCAGCAGTTACCTGGAGGACAGGGGGTCCTACGAGCAGTACTTC
CDR3 protein: CASSYLEDRGSYEQYF

J gene: TRBJ1-2
V gene: TRBV11-2
D gene: NA
clone size: NA
CDR3 DNA: TGTGCCAGCAGCTTAGAGGTTGGGCCCTTAGGCTACACCTTC
CDR3 protein: CASSLEVGPLGYTF

J gene: TRBJ2-1
V gene: TRBV20-1
D gene: TRBD2
clone size: few
CDR3 DNA: TGCAGTGCCCATATCGCCCCTCTAGCGGGGACCCACAATGAGCAGTTCTTC
CDR3 protein: CSAHIAPLAGTHNEQFF

J gene: TRBJ2-5
V gene: TRBV24-1
D gene: TRBD2
clone size: NA
CDR3 DNA: TGTGCCACCAGTGATTACCTAGCGGGGGGGGCGGAGACCCAGTACTTC
CDR3 protein: CATSDYLAGGAETQYF

J gene: TRBJ2-3
V gene: TRBV7-2
D gene: TRBD2
clone size: many
CDR3 DNA: TGTGCCAGCAGCTGGACTAGCGGGGTTGCAGATACGCAGTATTTT
CDR3 protein: CASSWTSGVADTQYF

J gene: TRBJ2-7
V gene: TRBV5-1
D gene: TRBD1
clone size: NA
CDR3 DNA: TGCGCCAGCAGGAGGACAGGGGCAGCCTACGAGCAGTACTTC
CDR3 protein: CASRRTGAAYEQYF

J gene: TRBJ1-4
V gene: TRBV29-1
D gene: TRBD1
clone size: NA
CDR3 DNA: TGCAGCGCCAGTTCAGGGGGATCTAATGAAAAACTGTTTTTT
CDR3 protein: CSASSGGSNEKLFF

J gene: TRBJ2-1
V gene: TRBV5-1
D gene: NA
clone size: many
CDR3 DNA: TGTGCCAGCAGCTTAGTTCCAGGGAGCTCCTACAATGAGCAGTTCTTC
CDR3 protein: CASSLVPGSSYNEQFF

J gene: TRBJ2-1
V gene: TRBV7-9
D gene: TRBD2
clone size: NA
CDR3 DNA: TGTGCCAGCAGCTTAACTAGCGGGGGTGCCCGCTCCTACAATGAGCAGTTCTTC
CDR3 protein: CASSLTSGGARSYNEQFF

J gene: TRBJ2-5
V gene: TRBV5-1
D gene: TRBD1
clone size: few
CDR3 DNA: TGCGCCAGCAGCCGGACAGGGGGAGAAGAGACCCAGTACTTC
CDR3 protein: CASSRTGGEETQYF

J gene: TRBJ2-7
V gene: TRBV7-6
D gene: TRBD1
clone size: many
CDR3 DNA: TGTGCCAGCAGCTCATCACAGGGGACCAAGCTATCTTACCTCTACGAGCAGTACTTC
CDR3 protein: CASSSSQGTKLSYLYEQYF

J gene: TRBJ1-5
V gene: TRBV6-6
D gene: NA
clone size: NA
CDR3 DNA: TGTGCCAGCAGTTACGACGGGAATAGCAATCAGCCCCAGCATTTT
CDR3 protein: CASSYDGNSNQPQHF

J gene: TRBJ2-1
V gene: TRBV6-5
D gene: TRBD1
clone size: NA
CDR3 DNA: TGTGCCAACAGTTACTCACCCTGGACAGGGAGAAGTGAAAATGAGCAGTTCTTC
CDR3 protein: CANSYSPWTGRSENEQFF

J gene: TRBJ2-3
V gene: TRBV7-2
D gene: NA
clone size: NA
CDR3 DNA: TGTGCCAGCAGCGTAGTGACCCGCACAGATACGCAGTATTTT
CDR3 protein: CASSVVTRTDTQYF

J gene: TRBJ2-7
V gene: TRBV20-1
D gene: NA
clone size: NA
CDR3 DNA: TGCAGTGCTAGAGATTTCCAGGGGACCGAGCAGTACTTC
CDR3 protein: CSARDFQGTEQYF

J gene: TRBJ1-2
V gene: TRBV6-5
D gene: NA
clone size: NA
CDR3 DNA: TGTGCCAGCAGTTACCGGGGACCGGTTTCGCGCTACACCTTC
CDR3 protein: CASSYRGPVSRYTF

J gene: TRBJ2-7
V gene: TRBV7-2
D gene: TRBD1
clone size: few
CDR3 DNA: TGTGCCAGCAGCCCCCGGACAGGGACCTCCTACGAGCAGTACTTC
CDR3 protein: CASSPRTGTSYEQYF

J gene: TRBJ2-5
V gene: TRBV9
D gene: NA
clone size: few
CDR3 DNA: TGTGCCAGCAGGTCGGACGCACAAGAGACCCAGTACTTC
CDR3 protein: CASRSDAQETQYF

J gene: TRBJ2-3
V gene: TRBV20-1
D gene: TRBD1
clone size: few
CDR3 DNA: TGCAGTGCCCCACTCAGGGGGCGGACAGATACGCAGTATTTT
CDR3 protein: CSAPLRGRTDTQYF

J gene: TRBJ2-6
V gene: TRBV2
D gene: TRBD1
clone size: NA
CDR3 DNA: TGTGCCAGCAGTCTCAGGGGGCGGAGCTCTGGGGCCAACGTCCTGACTTTC
CDR3 protein: CASSLRGRSSGANVLTF

J gene: TRBJ1-2
V gene: TRBV24-1
D gene: NA
clone size: NA
CDR3 DNA: TGTGCCACCAGTGATGGGAGAGAGGGTCCGACTAACTATGGCTACACCTTC
CDR3 protein: CATSDGREGPTNYGYTF

J gene: TRBJ2-7
V gene: TRBV7-8
D gene: NA
clone size: NA
CDR3 DNA: TGTGCCAGCAGCTCCCGAGAGAACTACGAGCAGTACTTC
CDR3 protein: CASSSRENYEQYF

J gene: TRBJ2-4
V gene: TRBV7-9
D gene: NA
clone size: NA
CDR3 DNA: TGTGCCAACGCAGCTCTAGACAGCCCAGATCGGTGGGCCAAAAACATTCAGTACTTC
CDR3 protein: CANAALDSPDRWAKNIQYF

J gene: TRBJ2-4
V gene: TRBV5-5
D gene: TRBD2
clone size: few
CDR3 DNA: TGTGCCAGCAGCTCGGAACCGGGGACTAGCGGCGAAAACATTCAGTACTTC
CDR3 protein: CASSSEPGTSGENIQYF

J gene: TRBJ2-1
V gene: TRBV6-5
D gene: NA
clone size: few
CDR3 DNA: TGTGCCAGTCAGGGAAGCTCCTACAATGAGCAGTTCTTC
CDR3 protein: CASQGSSYNEQFF

J gene: TRBJ2-1
V gene: TRBV12-3/TRBV12-4
D gene: NA
clone size: NA
CDR3 DNA: TGTGCCAGCTATAGGGGGGACAATGAGCAGTTCTTC
CDR3 protein: CASYRGDNEQFF

J gene: TRBJ2-3
V gene: TRBV6-5
D gene: TRBD2
clone size: NA
CDR3 DNA: TGTGCCAGCAGTTACTCGATGGTTCGAGGGGCGACTAGCGGGGTCTATACGCAGTATTTT
CDR3 protein: CASSYSMVRGATSGVYTQYF

J gene: TRBJ1-5
V gene: TRBV2
D gene: NA
clone size: NA
CDR3 DNA: TGTGCCAGCAGTCCCCCGGGCCGCCAGCCCCAGCATTTT
CDR3 protein: CASSPPGRQPQHF

J gene: TRBJ2-3
V gene: TRBV12-3/TRBV12-4
D gene: NA
clone size: NA
CDR3 DNA: TGTGCCAGCACATGGCCAAAGCAGGCAGATACGCAGTATTTT
CDR3 protein: CASTWPKQADTQYF

J gene: TRBJ1-4
V gene: TRBV7-2
D gene: NA
clone size: NA
CDR3 DNA: TGTGCCAGCAGCTTAAGGGGCCTTTTAAATGAAAAACTGTTTTTT
CDR3 protein: CASSLRGLLNEKLFF

J gene: TRBJ2-5
V gene: TRBV28
D gene: NA
clone size: many
CDR3 DNA: TGTGCCAGCAATCTAAGCGGTGAGGGGACCCAGTACTTC
CDR3 protein: CASNLSGEGTQYF

J gene: TRBJ1-1
V gene: TRBV25-1
D gene: NA
clone size: NA
CDR3 DNA: TGTGCCAGCAGTGATTTAGGGCAGATGAACACTGAAGCTTTCTTT
CDR3 protein: CASSDLGQMNTEAFF

J gene: TRBJ2-3
V gene: TRBV9
D gene: NA
clone size: NA
CDR3 DNA: TGTGCCAGCAGCGTAGAGTCTAGCAGAGCACATACGCAGTATTTT
CDR3 protein: CASSVESSRAHTQYF

J gene: TRBJ2-7
V gene: TRBV3-1
D gene: TRBD2
clone size: once
CDR3 DNA: TGTGCCAGCAGCCAAGCCACCTTCGGGGGGTTCCGAGAGGAGCAGTACTTC
CDR3 protein: CASSQATFGGFREEQYF

J gene: TRBJ2-1
V gene: TRBV7-8
D gene: TRBD1
clone size: NA
CDR3 DNA: TGTGCCAGCAGAAAACCAGGGACAGGATCCTACAATGAGCAGTTCTTC
CDR3 protein: CASRKPGTGSYNEQFF

J gene: TRBJ2-4
V gene: TRBV24-1
D gene: TRBD1
clone size: once
CDR3 DNA: TGTGCCACCAGTGACAGGGGGCCCCTGAGCATTCAGTACTTC
CDR3 protein: CATSDRGPLSIQYF

J gene: TRBJ2-4
V gene: TRBV6-2/TRBV6-3
D gene: NA
clone size: NA
CDR3 DNA: TGTGCCAGCAGCTCAATGGCGACAGGTTTAGCCAAAAACATTCAGTACTTC
CDR3 protein: CASSSMATGLAKNIQYF

J gene: TRBJ1-1
V gene: TRBV2
D gene: NA
clone size: NA
CDR3 DNA: TGTGCCAGCATGAGGGTGGACACTGAAGCTTTCTTT
CDR3 protein: CASMRVDTEAFF

J gene: TRBJ1-2
V gene: TRBV13
D gene: TRBD1
clone size: many
CDR3 DNA: TGTGCCAGCAGCCCACTCCCGACAGGGGATGGCTACACCTTC
CDR3 protein: CASSPLPTGDGYTF

J gene: TRBJ2-7
V gene: TRBV2
D gene: NA
clone size: NA
CDR3 DNA: TGTGCCAGCGTAAGGGGCTGCGAGCAGTACTTC
CDR3 protein: CASVRGCEQYF